This T cell receptor (beta chain) was identified in a study of a mutant IDH1 vaccine in newly diagnosed glioma. Study-wide background: Treated individuals were about 62% male and about 40% female, averaging approximately 40 years of age. Findings and caveats of the study: Overall, almost 95% of patients had vaccine-induced immune responses.

Trimming at V came to 3 bases and at J to 5 bases, leaving 10 bases not matched to a gene. Germline-derived CDR1 and CDR2 are SGHRS and YFSETQ. The CDR3 consists of 16 residues. Using immunoSEQ multiplex PCR, the repertoire was profiled, and TCRdb retains in-frame clones only, with some absent. The sample yields around 55,000 clones, approximately 80% seen once. Points on this clone: Its antigen is not known.

Time point of the sample: week 23, last vaccination. Each dose delivered 300 ug of mutant IDH1 20-mer peptide subcutaneously with imiquimod. The starting material was PBMCs, obtained from a glioma patient whose treatment included an IDH1 peptide vaccine. The origin of this receptor is a man aged 35 to 55 with glioma. The rearrangement links TRBV5-1 to TRBJ2-1; 8 nucleotides align to TRBD1. The DNA for the CDR3 is TGCGCCAGCAGCTCCCCGACAGGGGATCGAAACAATGAGCAGTTCTTC. Amino acids: CASSSPTGDRNNEQFF.